Here is one TCR beta chain with its context. TCRdb's copy holds only in-frame clones and misses some; the assay was immunoSEQ multiplex PCR. The table lists about 2 million clones, about 95% of them singletons, with around 1% in the top ten. The sample comes from a study of shared clonotypes between healthy human individuals. The wider study: Donors had three CD4 naive, three CD4 memory, two CD8 naive and one CD8 memory plate apiece.

It was CD45RO-negative cells, positively selected for CCR7, that made up naive CD8 cells, with terminally differentiated effector memory CD45RA+ cells excluded. The source of this sequence is a man aged 18 to 29 in good health. The sequencing sample was made of naive CD8+ T cells sorted from blood.

The CDR3 nucleotides are TGCGCCAGCAGTGAGTCAACCCCCCACAGGGACTATGGCTACACCTTC. Translation: CASSESTPHRDYGYTF. The chain uses TRBV10-1 and TRBJ1-2, with TRBD1 as a possible D gene (6 bases). V was clipped by 0 bases and J by 3 bases, with 14 bases between them. Germline V CDR1 and CDR2: WNHNN, SYGVQD (reference sequence). The length of the CDR3 is 16 residues.